These T cell receptor beta chains were read from a single sample in a study of blood T cell repertoires in COVID-19. Sequencing used immunoSEQ multiplex PCR; TCRdb keeps in-frame clones, though not all of them. Here the sample spans 450,000 to 600,000 clones, around 90% being singletons. The sample consisted of PBMCs or T cells enriched from blood (not recorded which). The receptors here all came from a woman between 18 and 29 years old who had recovered from COVID-19. Both conserved end residues are part of each CDR3. The D gene is left open where the match is weak.

j_call v_call d_call cdr3_aa
TRBJ1-2 TRBV6-5 TRBD1 CASSFQTGGHGYTF
TRBJ2-1 TRBV11-2 TRBD1 CASSSPGGEQFF
TRBJ1-2 TRBV27 NA CASSLSKRGAGGYTF
TRBJ1-4 TRBV5-1 NA CASTPEISSEKLFF
TRBJ1-3 TRBV10-2 NA CASSESGNRGNTIYF
TRBJ2-6 TRBV30 NA CAWDAQQDFYSGANVLTF
TRBJ2-6 TRBV3-1/TRBV3-2 NA CASSLRADASSGANVLTF
TRBJ1-3 TRBV5-1 TRBD1 CASSLWDRAVSGNTIYF
TRBJ1-1 TRBV6-5 TRBD1 CASSYNGQGKYTEAFF
TRBJ2-5 TRBV3-1/TRBV3-2 NA CASSQDRWETQYF
TRBJ1-1 TRBV30 NA CALAGTPNTEAFF
TRBJ2-5 TRBV6-1 NA CASSEVRETQYF
TRBJ1-1 TRBV30 TRBD1 CAWRDRGKAEAFF
TRBJ1-1 TRBV19 NA CASSIHEDTEAFF
TRBJ1-5 TRBV12-5 TRBD1 CASGGEAWDRGLNF
TRBJ2-7 TRBV30 TRBD2 CAWSTTSGGLLIYEQYF
TRBJ2-1 TRBV28 NA CASRGAGESEQFF
TRBJ1-1 TRBV5-4 NA CASSLGQGPTEAFF
TRBJ1-2 TRBV2 NA CASRPNRGGQEGYTF
TRBJ1-2 TRBV19 NA CASSMWPGANYGYTF
TRBJ1-4 TRBV19 TRBD1 CASSTMTGQLFF
TRBJ1-3 TRBV5-1 NA CASSLTTGQPSGNTIYF
TRBJ1-4 TRBV27 NA CASSLGAVSNEKLFF
TRBJ2-1 TRBV5-3 NA CARSSWTPFHNEQFF
TRBJ1-2 TRBV19 NA CASSIHPDYGYTF
TRBJ2-7 TRBV4-1 NA CASSQEPTYEQYF
TRBJ1-1 TRBV5-1 TRBD1 CASTGGTEAFF
TRBJ1-1 TRBV30 NA CAWRTVSNTEAFF
TRBJ1-1 TRBV19 NA CASSTGRENTEAFF
TRBJ2-1 TRBV20-1 TRBD2 CSASRPSGGAHEQFF
TRBJ2-5 TRBV5-1 TRBD2 CASSFAPGLGNETQYF
TRBJ1-4 TRBV5-1 TRBD1 CASSLAIGGQKGEKLFF
TRBJ2-3 TRBV20-1 NA CSASGWLISTDTQYF
TRBJ2-5 TRBV29-1 TRBD1 CSVTGGFQETQYF
TRBJ2-7 TRBV29-1 NA CSVEPVINYEQYF
TRBJ1-2 TRBV28 NA CASSPRLDSRLNYGYTF
TRBJ2-3 TRBV5-1 TRBD2 CASSSVSGASTDTQYF
TRBJ2-6 TRBV5-1 NA CASSSHLVAGANVLTF
TRBJ1-6 TRBV25-1 NA CASTSREAPGAPLHF
TRBJ1-2 TRBV28 TRBD1 CASSSLRDRGRGYTF
TRBJ1-1 TRBV19 NA CASSRGAEAFF
TRBJ2-7 TRBV5-1 TRBD2 CASSLGTGGVEQYF
TRBJ2-5 TRBV5-1 NA CASSASQETQYF
TRBJ2-7 TRBV18 TRBD1 CASSPGTGDEQYF
TRBJ2-5 TRBV24-1 TRBD2 CATSELLGGMETQYF
TRBJ2-2 TRBV29-1 TRBD1 CSVRKGMGQGNTGELFF
TRBJ1-1 TRBV29-1 NA CSVDDRNTEAFF
TRBJ2-1 TRBV6-5 NA CASSYGGGGGLDEQFF
TRBJ1-2 TRBV21-1 NA CASSKAFSRDTLNYGYTF
TRBJ1-2 TRBV7-2 NA CASSVEVYYGYTF
TRBJ1-3 TRBV3-1/TRBV3-2 NA CASSQDIRGILNSGNTIYF
TRBJ2-5 TRBV5-1 NA CASSSGETQYF
TRBJ2-5 TRBV12-3/TRBV12-4 NA CASSQSGEETQYF
TRBJ2-1 TRBV15 NA CATSRIAAYEQFF
TRBJ2-3 TRBV11-3 TRBD1 CASSLGTGETDTQYF
TRBJ2-5 TRBV24-1 NA CATSEGTVNQETQYF
TRBJ2-5 TRBV11-1 TRBD2 CASSLSGGVQETQYF
TRBJ2-4 TRBV28 TRBD1 CASSPGQARHIQYF
TRBJ1-6 TRBV5-6 NA CASSPLDSTNSPLHF
TRBJ2-1 TRBV7-9 NA CASSWPSLFF